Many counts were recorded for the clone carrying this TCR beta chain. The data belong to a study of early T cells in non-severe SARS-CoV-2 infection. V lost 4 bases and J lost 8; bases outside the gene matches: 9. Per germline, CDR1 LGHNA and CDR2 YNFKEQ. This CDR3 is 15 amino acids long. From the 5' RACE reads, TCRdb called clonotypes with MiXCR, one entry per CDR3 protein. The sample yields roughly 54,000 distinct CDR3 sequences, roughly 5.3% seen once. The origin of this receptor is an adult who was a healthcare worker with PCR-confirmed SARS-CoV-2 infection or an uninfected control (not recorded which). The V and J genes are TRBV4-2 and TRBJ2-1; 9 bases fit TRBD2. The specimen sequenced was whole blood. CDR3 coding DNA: TGTGCCAGCAGCCCTAGCGGGGTCAAGCAAGATGAGCAGTTCTTC. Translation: CASSPSGVKQDEQFF.